These 8 T cell receptor beta chains came from one sample sequenced in a study of OX40 agonist ivuxolimab in advanced cancers. Here immunoSEQ multiplex PCR was the method, and the copy in TCRdb shows in-frame clones only, minus some. There are about 43,000 clones in the sample; 70% to 90% occur only once, and less than 35% lies in the top ten. Sequences were derived from CD4+ or CD8+ T cells sorted from blood, sampled in a trial of the OX40 agonist ivuxolimab. The origin of the receptors is an adult with an advanced solid tumor such as melanoma, head and neck, liver or kidney cancer.

The chain carries TRBV5-1 and TRBJ2-1; D may correspond to TRBD1 or TRBD2 (6 bases each). Germline V CDR1 and CDR2: SGHRS, YFSETQ. Trimming removed 5 bases at V and 6 bases at J, with 21 bases between. This CDR3 is 16 amino acids long. CDR3 region: CASRSLPGEAINEQFF. CDR3 bases: TGCGCCAGCAGATCGCTGCCAGGGGAGGCGATCAATGAGCAGTTCTTC.

The V gene is TRBV7-2, the J gene TRBJ1-4; D uncertain. The CDR3 consists of 15 residues. V lost 1 base and J lost 3, with 9 bases in between. Germline CDR1 is SGHTA and CDR2 is FQGNSA. CDR3 loop: CASSLGPQANEKLFF. The CDR3 DNA follows: TGTGCCAGCAGCTTAGGCCCCCAGGCTAATGAAAAACTGTTTTTT.

The chain carries TRBV7-3 and TRBJ1-4; no firm D call. The CDR3 is 13 residues long. CDR1 SGHTA and CDR2 FQGTGA come from the germline V gene. The V end lost 2 bases, the J end lost 8 bases, and 9 bases lay between the germline ends. CDR3 loop: CASSLGRGEKLFF. The CDR3 DNA reads as TGTGCCAGCAGCTTAGGGCGAGGCGAAAAACTGTTTTTT.

This chain connects TRBV6-1 to TRBJ1-2; D unresolved. The CDR3 contains 10 residues. Germline V CDR1 and CDR2: MNHNS, SASEGT. Trimming shortened V by 6 bases and J by 8 bases, and 7 bases separated the two germline ends. The CDR3 bases are TGTGCCAGCAGCCAGGAGGGCTACACCTTC. It is translated as CASSQEGYTF.

The rearrangement joins TRBV6-5 to TRBJ2-7, with 7 positions matching TRBD1. The V gene's germline CDR1 is MNHEY and CDR2 SVGAGI. With V trimmed by 4 bases and J by 2 bases, 8 bases remained unmatched. The CDR3 runs to 15 residues. The CDR3 region is CASSSQQGLAYEQYF. The CDR3 DNA sequence: TGTGCCAGCAGTTCCCAACAGGGGCTAGCCTACGAGCAGTACTTC.

The chain carries TRBV7-2 and TRBJ1-6; D ambiguous. CDR1 is SGHTA, CDR2 FQGNSA, per germline. This CDR3 has 12 residues. Trimming removed 1 base at V and 10 bases at J, with 5 bases between. The DNA of the CDR3 is TGTGCCAGCAGCTTAGGGGGATCACCCCTCCACTTT. Encoded protein: CASSLGGSPLHF.

The V gene is TRBV15, the J gene TRBJ2-2; D might be TRBD2 (5 bases). CDR1 is LNHNV and CDR2 is YYDKDF in the germline V gene (reference sequence). This CDR3 has 14 residues. The ends were cut back, 1 base at V and 6 bases at J, with 9 bases in the middle. CDR3 residues: CATSRGREAGELFF. CDR3 DNA sequence: TGTGCCACCAGCAGAGGTCGGGAAGCCGGGGAGCTGTTTTTT.

The chain combines TRBV21-1 with TRBJ2-5. TRBV21-1 is a pseudogene segment. This CDR3 is built from 12 residues. The CDR3, as DNA: TGTGCCAGCAGCGACCGGCAAGAGACCCAGTACTTC. This translates into CASSDRQETQYF.